This T cell receptor (beta chain) was obtained from a study of OX40 agonist ivuxolimab in advanced cancers. Study as a whole: The treatment was a fully human IgG2 OX40 agonist, ivuxolimab.

Per germline, CDR1 DFQATT and CDR2 SNEGSKA (reference sequence). The ends were cut back, 3 bases at V and 12 bases at J, with 6 bases in the middle. There are 8 residues in the CDR3. Collection of blood occurred at baseline, at cycle 4 day 1, and at cycle 7 day 1. A note on this clone: What it binds is not known.

Broader study findings: Doses of 0.1 to 3.0 mg/kg were accompanied by clonal expansion of CD4+ and CD8+ blood T cells by week 6. In general, CD8+ T cells held more expanded clones than CD4+ did, on average.

Only in-frame clones appear in the TCRdb table, and some are missing; sequencing was by immunoSEQ multiplex PCR. This sample has 25,000 to 40,000 clones, with 75% to 90% found just once. The TCR originated in an adult with an advanced solid tumor such as melanoma, head and neck, liver or kidney cancer. The source was CD4+ or CD8+ T cells sorted from blood, collected in a trial of the OX40 agonist ivuxolimab. The chain couples TRBV20-1 to TRBJ2-7; D is ambiguous. CDR3 DNA: TGCAGTGCTAGCTCCCGGTACTTC. Translating gives CSASSRYF.